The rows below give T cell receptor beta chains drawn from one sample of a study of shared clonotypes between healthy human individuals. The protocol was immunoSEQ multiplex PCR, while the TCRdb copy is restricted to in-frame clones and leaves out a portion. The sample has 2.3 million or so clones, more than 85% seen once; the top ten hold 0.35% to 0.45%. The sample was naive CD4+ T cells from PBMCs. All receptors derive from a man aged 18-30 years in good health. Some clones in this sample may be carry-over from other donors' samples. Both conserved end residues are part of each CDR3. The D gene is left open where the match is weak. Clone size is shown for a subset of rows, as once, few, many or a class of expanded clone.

CDR3 DNA: TGTGCCTGGACGGCGGGAGGGACCGACACCGGGGAGCTGTTTTTT
CDR3 protein: CAWTAGGTDTGELFF
clone size: once
D gene: TRBD2
V gene: TRBV30
J gene: TRBJ2-2

CDR3 DNA: TGTGCCAGCAGACTAGGACAGCCGTTCTTTGAGACCCAGTACTTC
CDR3 protein: CASRLGQPFFETQYF
clone size: once
D gene: .
V gene: TRBV7-9
J gene: TRBJ2-5

CDR3 DNA: TGTGCCAGCAGTCCCCTCCCCCATTTGGCGGTCAAAAACATTCAGTACTTC
CDR3 protein: CASSPLPHLAVKNIQYF
clone size: .
D gene: .
V gene: TRBV28
J gene: TRBJ2-4

CDR3 DNA: TGTGCCAGCAGTTTGGTGGGGACAGGGATTTACCTACGGCAGTACTTC
CDR3 protein: CASSLVGTGIYLRQYF
clone size: once
D gene: TRBD1
V gene: TRBV28
J gene: TRBJ2-7

CDR3 DNA: TGTGCCAGCAGCCTACAAGGGGGAATACATGGCTACACCTTC
CDR3 protein: CASSLQGGIHGYTF
clone size: .
D gene: .
V gene: TRBV9
J gene: TRBJ1-2

CDR3 DNA: TGTGCCAGTGAGGGGGGGGGCGCGTACCAGCCCCAGCATTTT
CDR3 protein: CASEGGGAYQPQHF
clone size: .
D gene: .
V gene: TRBV28
J gene: TRBJ1-5

CDR3 DNA: TGTGCCAGCAGCCCTGGTGACTCTTTAGCCGCTGGAAACACCATATATTTT
CDR3 protein: CASSPGDSLAAGNTIYF
clone size: .
D gene: .
V gene: TRBV28
J gene: TRBJ1-3

CDR3 DNA: TGTGCCAGCAGCTTAGGCGGGGGGTTCACAGATACGCAGTATTTT
CDR3 protein: CASSLGGGFTDTQYF
clone size: .
D gene: TRBD2
V gene: TRBV7-3
J gene: TRBJ2-3

CDR3 DNA: TGTGCCAGCAGCTCAGGACCGGTCCAAGAGACCCAGTACTTC
CDR3 protein: CASSSGPVQETQYF
clone size: .
D gene: .
V gene: TRBV7-3
J gene: TRBJ2-5

CDR3 DNA: TGTGCAGTGGCACGCAATCAGCCCCAGCATTTT
CDR3 protein: CAVARNQPQHF
clone size: .
D gene: .
V gene: TRBV28
J gene: TRBJ1-5

CDR3 DNA: TGTGCCAGAAGCTTGAATCCTAGCTCTGGAAACACCATATATTTT
CDR3 protein: CARSLNPSSGNTIYF
clone size: once
D gene: .
V gene: TRBV5-3
J gene: TRBJ1-3

CDR3 DNA: TGTGCCAGCACTTGGACTGGCGCGGGGAACCGGCCCCAGCATTTT
CDR3 protein: CASTWTGAGNRPQHF
clone size: .
D gene: .
V gene: TRBV6-1
J gene: TRBJ1-5

CDR3 DNA: TGCGCCAGCAGCTTGGGTCAGGCCAACTTTTACTTC
CDR3 protein: CASSLGQANFYF
clone size: .
D gene: .
V gene: TRBV5-1
J gene: TRBJ1-2

CDR3 DNA: TGCGCCAGCAGCTTGGAATCGACTAGCTACGAGCAGTACTTC
CDR3 protein: CASSLESTSYEQYF
clone size: .
D gene: .
V gene: TRBV5-1
J gene: TRBJ2-7

CDR3 DNA: TGTGCCAGCAGCTTAGATCGCGGGGAGCTGTTTTTT
CDR3 protein: CASSLDRGELFF
clone size: .
D gene: .
V gene: TRBV11-3
J gene: TRBJ2-2

CDR3 DNA: TGTGCCAGCAGCCCGGGACAGGGGAGGGATACGCAGTATTTT
CDR3 protein: CASSPGQGRDTQYF
clone size: .
D gene: TRBD1
V gene: TRBV7-7
J gene: TRBJ2-3

CDR3 DNA: TGTGCCTGGATGGGGAAATTCAGGGACACTGAAGCTTTCTTT
CDR3 protein: CAWMGKFRDTEAFF
clone size: .
D gene: .
V gene: TRBV30
J gene: TRBJ1-1

CDR3 DNA: TGTGCCAGCAGCTTCCAATTTGGGTCGGACCAAGAGACCCAGTACTTC
CDR3 protein: CASSFQFGSDQETQYF
clone size: .
D gene: .
V gene: TRBV5-5
J gene: TRBJ2-5

CDR3 DNA: TGTGCCAGCAGCTTAGTTGCAGGCAACTCTGGAAACACCATATATTTT
CDR3 protein: CASSLVAGNSGNTIYF
clone size: .
D gene: .
V gene: TRBV7-2
J gene: TRBJ1-3

CDR3 DNA: TGCGCCAGCAGCTTGACAGGGGCCGGCCAAGAGACCCAGTACTTC
CDR3 protein: CASSLTGAGQETQYF
clone size: .
D gene: TRBD1
V gene: TRBV5-1
J gene: TRBJ2-5

CDR3 DNA: TGTGCCAGCAGAAAGGGCCTTAACAATGAGCAGTTCTTC
CDR3 protein: CASRKGLNNEQFF
clone size: .
D gene: .
V gene: TRBV6-4
J gene: TRBJ2-1

CDR3 DNA: TGTGCCGTACAGGGTAACTACGAGCAGTACTTC
CDR3 protein: CAVQGNYEQYF
clone size: .
D gene: .
V gene: TRBV9
J gene: TRBJ2-7

CDR3 DNA: TGTGCCAGCAGCGAATCGGGACCGAGCAATCAGCCCCAGCATTTT
CDR3 protein: CASSESGPSNQPQHF
clone size: .
D gene: .
V gene: TRBV6-1
J gene: TRBJ1-5

CDR3 DNA: TGTGCCAGCAGCTTGATCAGGGATGGCTACACCTTC
CDR3 protein: CASSLIRDGYTF
clone size: once
D gene: .
V gene: TRBV5-8
J gene: TRBJ1-2

CDR3 DNA: TGCAGTGTTGGGTTTAGGGACGACTACACCTTC
CDR3 protein: CSVGFRDDYTF
clone size: .
D gene: .
V gene: TRBV20-1
J gene: TRBJ1-2

CDR3 DNA: TGTGCCAGTAGTACACAGGGGGCACCCAGCTCCTACGAGCAGTACTTC
CDR3 protein: CASSTQGAPSSYEQYF
clone size: .
D gene: TRBD1
V gene: TRBV19
J gene: TRBJ2-7

CDR3 DNA: TGTGCCAGCAGCTCCGGACAGTCCAATCAGCCCCAGCATTTT
CDR3 protein: CASSSGQSNQPQHF
clone size: .
D gene: .
V gene: TRBV6-6
J gene: TRBJ1-5

CDR3 DNA: TGTGCCAGCAGTTTATCCGGGACACCTTTCGCCTATGGCTACACCTTC
CDR3 protein: CASSLSGTPFAYGYTF
clone size: .
D gene: .
V gene: TRBV28
J gene: TRBJ1-2

CDR3 DNA: TGTGCCAGCTCACCACTCGACAGTTCGAAACTGTTTTTT
CDR3 protein: CASSPLDSSKLFF
clone size: .
D gene: .
V gene: TRBV18
J gene: TRBJ1-4

CDR3 DNA: TGTGCCGGGTGGAGGGTAGATGGCTACACCTTC
CDR3 protein: CAGWRVDGYTF
clone size: once
D gene: .
V gene: TRBV28
J gene: TRBJ1-2

CDR3 DNA: TGCGCCAGCAGCGGGACAGGGTTCCAGTACTTC
CDR3 protein: CASSGTGFQYF
clone size: .
D gene: TRBD1
V gene: TRBV5-1
J gene: TRBJ2-7

CDR3 DNA: TGTGCCAGCAGCTTAGGGGTGGGGGTCGAGACCCAGTACTTC
CDR3 protein: CASSLGVGVETQYF
clone size: .
D gene: .
V gene: TRBV5-4
J gene: TRBJ2-5

CDR3 DNA: TGTGCCAGCAGCGTGAGCTCTGGAAACACCATATATTTT
CDR3 protein: CASSVSSGNTIYF
clone size: .
D gene: .
V gene: TRBV7-2
J gene: TRBJ1-3

CDR3 DNA: TGTGCCAGCAGCCCGGAGGGACAGGTACCCTATGGCTACACCTTC
CDR3 protein: CASSPEGQVPYGYTF
clone size: .
D gene: TRBD1
V gene: TRBV7-2
J gene: TRBJ1-2

CDR3 DNA: TGTGCCAGCAGCGGGGCGAGGGTGGAGACCCAGTACTTC
CDR3 protein: CASSGARVETQYF
clone size: .
D gene: .
V gene: TRBV2
J gene: TRBJ2-5

CDR3 DNA: TGTGCCAGCAGCCGCGGGTTAGGGCAAGATGGCTACACCTTC
CDR3 protein: CASSRGLGQDGYTF
clone size: .
D gene: .
V gene: TRBV6-5
J gene: TRBJ1-2

CDR3 DNA: TGTGCCAGCAGTGAAGTCGGTACGAAGGAAGATACGCAGTATTTT
CDR3 protein: CASSEVGTKEDTQYF
clone size: .
D gene: .
V gene: TRBV6-1
J gene: TRBJ2-3

CDR3 DNA: TGTGCCACCAGCAGAGAATTGACAGGATGGGGGGTCAATGAGCAGTTCTTC
CDR3 protein: CATSRELTGWGVNEQFF
clone size: .
D gene: .
V gene: TRBV15
J gene: TRBJ2-1

CDR3 DNA: TGTGCCAGCAGCTGGACGGGGGAACCGGACTATGGCTACACCTTC
CDR3 protein: CASSWTGEPDYGYTF
clone size: .
D gene: .
V gene: TRBV7-8
J gene: TRBJ1-2

CDR3 DNA: TGTGCCAGCAGTTTTGGTAGCGAGCAGTACTTC
CDR3 protein: CASSFGSEQYF
clone size: .
D gene: .
V gene: TRBV28
J gene: TRBJ2-7

CDR3 DNA: TGCGCCAGCAGCCTCGGGAGGGGATCAAACACCGGGGAGCTGTTTTTT
CDR3 protein: CASSLGRGSNTGELFF
clone size: once
D gene: TRBD2
V gene: TRBV4-3
J gene: TRBJ2-2

CDR3 DNA: TGTGCCAGCAGTTCAGTAGGTGCCAAAAACATTCAGTACTTC
CDR3 protein: CASSSVGAKNIQYF
clone size: .
D gene: .
V gene: TRBV6-6
J gene: TRBJ2-4

CDR3 DNA: TGTGCCATCAGTTCCGGACAGGGGAAGGACACCGGGGAGCTGTTTTTT
CDR3 protein: CAISSGQGKDTGELFF
clone size: .
D gene: TRBD1
V gene: TRBV10-3
J gene: TRBJ2-2

CDR3 DNA: TGTGCCAGCAGTGGGGACAGCTCTGGGGCCAACGTCCTGACTTTC
CDR3 protein: CASSGDSSGANVLTF
clone size: .
D gene: TRBD1
V gene: TRBV5-6
J gene: TRBJ2-6

CDR3 DNA: TGTGCCAGCAGGGAACGAGACATGAACACTGAAGCTTTCTTT
CDR3 protein: CASRERDMNTEAFF
clone size: once
D gene: .
V gene: TRBV5-8
J gene: TRBJ1-1

CDR3 DNA: TGTGCCAGCAGCCCCAGGGGCTACGAGCAGTACTTC
CDR3 protein: CASSPRGYEQYF
clone size: .
D gene: .
V gene: TRBV6-5
J gene: TRBJ2-7

CDR3 DNA: TGTGCCAGCAGCTTGGCCAGGGGAAACGAGCAGTACTTC
CDR3 protein: CASSLARGNEQYF
clone size: .
D gene: .
V gene: TRBV7-2
J gene: TRBJ2-7

CDR3 DNA: TGTGCCAGCACCCACCTAGGACCAGACATTCAGTACTTC
CDR3 protein: CASTHLGPDIQYF
clone size: .
D gene: .
V gene: TRBV7-8
J gene: TRBJ2-4